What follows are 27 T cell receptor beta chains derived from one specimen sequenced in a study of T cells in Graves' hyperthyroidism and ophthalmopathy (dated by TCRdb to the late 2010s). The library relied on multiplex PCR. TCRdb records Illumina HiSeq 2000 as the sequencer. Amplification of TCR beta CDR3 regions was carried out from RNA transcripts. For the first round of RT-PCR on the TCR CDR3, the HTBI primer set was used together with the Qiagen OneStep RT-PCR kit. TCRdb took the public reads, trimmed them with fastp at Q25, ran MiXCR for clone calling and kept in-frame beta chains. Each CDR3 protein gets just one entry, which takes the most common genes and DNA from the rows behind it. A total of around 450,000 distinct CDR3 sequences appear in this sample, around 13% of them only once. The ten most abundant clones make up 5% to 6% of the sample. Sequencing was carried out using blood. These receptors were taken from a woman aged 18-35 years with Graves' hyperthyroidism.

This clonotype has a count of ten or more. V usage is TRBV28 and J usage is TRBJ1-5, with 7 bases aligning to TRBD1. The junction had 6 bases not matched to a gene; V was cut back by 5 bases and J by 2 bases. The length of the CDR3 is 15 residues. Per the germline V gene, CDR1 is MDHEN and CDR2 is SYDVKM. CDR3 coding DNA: TGTGCCAGCAGTAATACCGGGACAGGCAATCAGCCCCAGCATTTT. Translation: CASSNTGTGNQPQHF.

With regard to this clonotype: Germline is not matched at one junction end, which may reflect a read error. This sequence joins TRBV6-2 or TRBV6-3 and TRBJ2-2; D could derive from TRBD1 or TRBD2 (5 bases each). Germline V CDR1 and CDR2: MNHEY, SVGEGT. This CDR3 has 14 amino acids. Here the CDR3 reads CATDFGTHTRELFF. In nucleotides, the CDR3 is TGTGCCACCGACTTCGGGACGCACACCAGGGAGCTGTTTTTT.

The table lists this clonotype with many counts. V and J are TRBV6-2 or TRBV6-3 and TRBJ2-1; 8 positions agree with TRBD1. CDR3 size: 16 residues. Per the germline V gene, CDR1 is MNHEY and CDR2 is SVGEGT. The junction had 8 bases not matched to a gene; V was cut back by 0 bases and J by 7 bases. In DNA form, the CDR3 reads TGTGCCAGCAGTTACTCAACCGGGACAGGTTCGAATGAGCAGTTCTTC. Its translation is CASSYSTGTGSNEQFF.

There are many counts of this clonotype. The CDR3 coding sequence is TGTGCCAGCAGTCTGCGGGGAGTTACAGATACGCAGTATTTT. This sequence encodes CASSLRGVTDTQYF. The gene calls are TRBV12-3 or TRBV12-4 and TRBJ2-3; a weak D match, TRBD2 (6 bases). The CDR3 sequence is 14 residues long. Trimming stripped 5 bases from V and 3 bases from J, with 12 bases between.

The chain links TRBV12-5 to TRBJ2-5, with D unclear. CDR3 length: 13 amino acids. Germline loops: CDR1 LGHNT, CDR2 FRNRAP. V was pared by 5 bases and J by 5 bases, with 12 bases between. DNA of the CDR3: TGTGCTAGTGGTCCGGCCCCTTTGGAGACCCAGTACTTC. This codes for CASGPAPLETQYF.

CDR3 DNA: TGTGCCAGCAGCATTGCACCTAGCGTTAGCCGTGAGCAGTTCTTC. Its translation: CASSIAPSVSREQFF. The chain uses TRBV5-6 and TRBJ2-1; possible D gene TRBD2, 6 bases. The CDR3 totals 15 residues. V lost 4 bases and J lost 9, with 20 bases in between. Per the germline V gene, CDR1 is SGHDT and CDR2 is YYEEEE.

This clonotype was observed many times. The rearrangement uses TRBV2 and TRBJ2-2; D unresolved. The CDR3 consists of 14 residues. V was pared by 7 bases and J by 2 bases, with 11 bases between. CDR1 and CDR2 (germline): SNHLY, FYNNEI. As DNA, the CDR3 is TGTGCCAGCAAGTTGGCTCCAAACACCGGGGAGCTGTTTTTT. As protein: CASKLAPNTGELFF.

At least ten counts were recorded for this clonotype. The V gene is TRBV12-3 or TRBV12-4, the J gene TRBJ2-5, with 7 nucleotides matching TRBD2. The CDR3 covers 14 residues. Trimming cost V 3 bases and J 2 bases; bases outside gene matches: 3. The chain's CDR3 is CASSFAGEQETQYF. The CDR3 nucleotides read TGTGCCAGCAGTTTTGCGGGGGAGCAAGAGACCCAGTACTTC.

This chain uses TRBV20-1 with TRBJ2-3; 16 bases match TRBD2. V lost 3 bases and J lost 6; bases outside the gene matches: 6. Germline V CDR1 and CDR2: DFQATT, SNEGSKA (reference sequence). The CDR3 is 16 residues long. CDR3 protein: CSASGTSGRASDTQYF. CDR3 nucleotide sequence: TGCAGTGCTAGCGGGACTAGCGGGAGGGCCTCGGATACGCAGTATTTT.

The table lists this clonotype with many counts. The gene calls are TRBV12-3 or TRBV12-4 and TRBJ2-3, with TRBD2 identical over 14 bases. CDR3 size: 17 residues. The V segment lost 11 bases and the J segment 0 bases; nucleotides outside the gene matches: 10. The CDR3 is CAVTSGRELTSTDTQYF. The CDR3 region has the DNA TGTGCCGTGACTAGCGGGAGGGAACTAACTAGCACAGATACGCAGTATTTT.

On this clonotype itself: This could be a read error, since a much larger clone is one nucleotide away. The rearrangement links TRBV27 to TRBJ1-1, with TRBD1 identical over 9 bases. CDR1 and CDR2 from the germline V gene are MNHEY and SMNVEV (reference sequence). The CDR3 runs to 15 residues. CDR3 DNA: TGTGCCAGCAGTTCACCCGGGACAGGGTTTACTGAAGCTCTCTTT. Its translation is CASSSPGTGFTEALF.

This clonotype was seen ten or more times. The DNA of the CDR3 is TGTGCCAGTCAACCCGGGACACCAAACTATGGCTACACCTTC. Its translation is CASQPGTPNYGYTF. The chain is built from TRBV6-1 and TRBJ1-2, with D maybe TRBD1 (6 bases). Germline loops: CDR1 MNHNS, CDR2 SASEGT. Trimming left V 9 bases short and J 2 bases short, with 16 bases between. This CDR3 has 14 residues.

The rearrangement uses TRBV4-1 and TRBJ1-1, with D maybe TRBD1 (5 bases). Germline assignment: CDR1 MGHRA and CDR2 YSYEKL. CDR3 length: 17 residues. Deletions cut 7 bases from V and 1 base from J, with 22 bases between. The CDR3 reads CASTLQGSGPWNTEAFF. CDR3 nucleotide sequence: TGCGCCAGCACCCTTCAAGGCTCGGGGCCCTGGAACACTGAAGCTTTCTTT.

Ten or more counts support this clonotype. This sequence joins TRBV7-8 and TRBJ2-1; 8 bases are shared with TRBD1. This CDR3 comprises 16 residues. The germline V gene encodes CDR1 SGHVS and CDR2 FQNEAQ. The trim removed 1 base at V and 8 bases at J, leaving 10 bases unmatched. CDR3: CASSLVWTGPFDEQFF. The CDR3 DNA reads TGTGCCAGCAGCTTAGTCTGGACAGGGCCCTTCGATGAGCAGTTCTTC.

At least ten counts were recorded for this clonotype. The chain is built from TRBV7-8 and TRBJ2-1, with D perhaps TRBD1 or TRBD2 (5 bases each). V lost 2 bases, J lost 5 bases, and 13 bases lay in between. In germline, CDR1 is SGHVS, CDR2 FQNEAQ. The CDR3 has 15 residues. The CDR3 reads CASSLWGSSNNEQFF. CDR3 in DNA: TGTGCCAGCAGCTTATGGGGGAGTTCTAACAATGAGCAGTTCTTC.

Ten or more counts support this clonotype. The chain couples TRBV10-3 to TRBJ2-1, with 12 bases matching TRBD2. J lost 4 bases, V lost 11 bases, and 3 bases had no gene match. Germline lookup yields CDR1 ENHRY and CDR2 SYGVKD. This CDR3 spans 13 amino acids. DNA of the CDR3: TGTGCCGCAGGGACTAGCGGGTACAATGAGCAGTTCTTC. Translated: CAAGTSGYNEQFF.

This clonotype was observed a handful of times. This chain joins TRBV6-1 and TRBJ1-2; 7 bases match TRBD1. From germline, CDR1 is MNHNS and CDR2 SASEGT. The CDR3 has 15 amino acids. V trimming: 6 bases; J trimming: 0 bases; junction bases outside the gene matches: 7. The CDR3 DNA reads TGTGCCAGCAGGGAAAGGGGGCTCGCTAACTATGGCTACACCTTC. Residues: CASRERGLANYGYTF.

The CDR3 nucleotides are TGTGCCAGCGCGGCGGATAGCAATCAGCCCCAGCATTTT. Translated, it gives CASAADSNQPQHF. The chain recombines TRBV10-3 with TRBJ1-5; D is ambiguous. Trimming cost V 10 bases and J 0 bases, with 10 bases left between them. There are 13 residues in the CDR3. The germline CDR1 and CDR2 sequences are ENHRY and SYGVKD.

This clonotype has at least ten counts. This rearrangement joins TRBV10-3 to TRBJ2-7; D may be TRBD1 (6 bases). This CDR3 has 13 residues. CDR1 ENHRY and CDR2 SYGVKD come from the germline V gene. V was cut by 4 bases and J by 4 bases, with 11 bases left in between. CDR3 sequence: CAISGDIGYEQYF. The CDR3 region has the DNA TGTGCCATCAGTGGGGACATAGGGTACGAGCAGTACTTC.

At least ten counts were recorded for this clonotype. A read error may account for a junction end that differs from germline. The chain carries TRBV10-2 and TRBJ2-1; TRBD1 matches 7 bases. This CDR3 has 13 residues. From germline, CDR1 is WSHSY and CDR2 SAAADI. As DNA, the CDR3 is TGCGCCAGCCAAGGGACAGCCTACAATGAACAGTTCTTC. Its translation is CASQGTAYNEQFF.

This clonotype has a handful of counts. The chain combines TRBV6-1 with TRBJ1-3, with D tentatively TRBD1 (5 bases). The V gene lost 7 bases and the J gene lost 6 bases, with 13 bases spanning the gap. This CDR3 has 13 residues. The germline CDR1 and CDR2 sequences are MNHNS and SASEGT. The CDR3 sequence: CASKGRELNTIYF. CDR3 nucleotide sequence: TGTGCCAGCAAGGGCAGGGAATTAAACACCATATATTTT.

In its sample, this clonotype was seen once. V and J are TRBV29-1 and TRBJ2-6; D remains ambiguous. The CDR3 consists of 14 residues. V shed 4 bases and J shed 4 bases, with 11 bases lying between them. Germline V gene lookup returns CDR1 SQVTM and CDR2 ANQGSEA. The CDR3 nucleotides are TGCAGCGTTGGAACAAGGTTAGGGGCCAACGTCCTGACTTTC. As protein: CSVGTRLGANVLTF.

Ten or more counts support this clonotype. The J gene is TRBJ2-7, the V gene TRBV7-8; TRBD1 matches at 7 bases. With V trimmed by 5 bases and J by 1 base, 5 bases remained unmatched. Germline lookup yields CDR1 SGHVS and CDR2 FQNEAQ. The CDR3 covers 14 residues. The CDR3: CASSNRDRSYEQYF. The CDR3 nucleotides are TGTGCCAGCAGCAACCGGGACAGATCCTACGAGCAGTACTTC.

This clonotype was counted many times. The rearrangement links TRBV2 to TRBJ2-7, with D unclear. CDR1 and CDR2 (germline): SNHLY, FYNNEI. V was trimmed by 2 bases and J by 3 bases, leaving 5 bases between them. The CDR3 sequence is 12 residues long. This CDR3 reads CASSEKGYEQYF. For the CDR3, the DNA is TGTGCCAGCAGTGAAAAGGGCTACGAGCAGTACTTC.

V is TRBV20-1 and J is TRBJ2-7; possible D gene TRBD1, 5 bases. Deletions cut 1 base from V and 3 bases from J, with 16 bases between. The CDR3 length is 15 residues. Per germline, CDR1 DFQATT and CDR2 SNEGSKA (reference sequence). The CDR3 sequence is CSARGDRPIDYEQYF. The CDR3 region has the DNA TGCAGTGCTAGAGGAGACAGACCCATCGACTACGAGCAGTACTTC.

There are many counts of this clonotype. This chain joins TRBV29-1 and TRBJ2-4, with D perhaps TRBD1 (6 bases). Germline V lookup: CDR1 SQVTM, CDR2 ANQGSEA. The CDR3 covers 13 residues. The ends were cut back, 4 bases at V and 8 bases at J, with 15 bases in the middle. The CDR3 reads CSVAGALWDIQYF. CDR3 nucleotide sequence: TGCAGCGTTGCAGGGGCCCTTTGGGACATTCAGTACTTC.

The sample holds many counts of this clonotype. CDR3 protein: CASSIVPGQSNQPQHF. The CDR3 DNA is TGTGCCAGCAGTATTGTACCGGGACAGAGCAATCAGCCCCAGCATTTT. The chain carries TRBV2 and TRBJ1-5; 7 bases fit TRBD1. Losses at the gene ends were 5 bases for V and 1 base for J; bases not matched to a gene: 8. CDR1 is SNHLY, CDR2 FYNNEI, per germline. The CDR3 contains 16 residues.